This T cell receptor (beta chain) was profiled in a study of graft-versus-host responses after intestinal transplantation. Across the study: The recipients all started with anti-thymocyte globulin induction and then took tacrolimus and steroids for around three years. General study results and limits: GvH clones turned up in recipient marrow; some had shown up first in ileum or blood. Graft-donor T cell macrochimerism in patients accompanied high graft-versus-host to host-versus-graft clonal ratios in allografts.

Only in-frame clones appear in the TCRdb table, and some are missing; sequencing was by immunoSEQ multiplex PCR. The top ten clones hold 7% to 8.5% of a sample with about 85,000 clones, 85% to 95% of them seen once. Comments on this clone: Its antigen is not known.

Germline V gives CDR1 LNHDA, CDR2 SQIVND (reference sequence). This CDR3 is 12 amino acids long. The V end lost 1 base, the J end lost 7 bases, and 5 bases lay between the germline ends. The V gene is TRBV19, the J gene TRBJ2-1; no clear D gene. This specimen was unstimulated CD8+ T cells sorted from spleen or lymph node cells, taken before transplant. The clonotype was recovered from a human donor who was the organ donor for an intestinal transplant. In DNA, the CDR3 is TGTGCCAGTAGTATAGGGTGGAATGAGCAGTTCTTC. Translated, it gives CASSIGWNEQFF.